One and the same sample provided the 6 T cell receptor beta chains below, sequenced in a study of T-cell reconstitution after alpha-beta-depleted transplantation in children listed by TCRdb under 2016. The treatment or condition label here, explained by the study, means: allogeneic hematopoietic cell transplantation with graft depleted of TCRalphabeta T cells and CD19 B cells. The library was made by PCR. TCRdb shows the sequencer as Illumina HiSeq 2500. Molecular barcoding was employed in the preparation of TCR libraries, with unique molecular identifiers being used to normalize TCRbeta repertoire quantification. TCRdb itself trimmed the public reads at Q25 with fastp, ran MiXCR and retained productive beta chains. Each entry merges the rows of one CDR3 protein and shows their most common DNA and genes. In this sample the table shows about 300,000 distinct CDR3 sequences, around 9.1% of which occur a single time. The leading ten clones occupy around 7.6% of the sample.

The sequences come from PBMCs, collected before TCRalphabeta/CD19-depleted stem cell transplant. Receptors originate from a boy in the first two years of life with acute myeloid leukemia, due to receive a stem cell transplant.

The chain is built from TRBV4-3 and TRBJ1-5; perhaps TRBD1 as D (5 bases). This CDR3 contains 15 residues. Trimming took off 0 bases at V and 3 bases at J, with 9 bases between the two ends. Germline CDR1 LGHNA, CDR2 YSLEER. CDR3 sequence reads: CASSQERDLNQPQHF. As DNA, the CDR3 is TGCGCCAGCAGCCAAGAAAGGGACCTCAATCAGCCCCAGCATTTT.

This clonotype was found many times. The CDR3 reads CASSFMDRGTGELFF. As DNA, the CDR3 is TGTGCCAGCAGCTTCATGGACAGGGGGACCGGGGAGCTGTTTTTT. This chain connects TRBV5-5 to TRBJ2-2; 10 bases align to TRBD1. The CDR3 is made up of 15 amino acids. Germline V gene lookup returns CDR1 SGHKS and CDR2 YYEKEE (reference sequence). Trimming at V came to 2 bases and at J to 5 bases, leaving 3 bases not matched to a gene.

The table lists this clonotype with a few counts. The chain couples TRBV11-2 to TRBJ1-1; D remains ambiguous. V lost 4 bases, J lost 6 bases, and 9 bases lay in between. The CDR3 covers 12 residues. Germline CDR1 SGHAT, CDR2 FQNNGV. CDR3 sequence (DNA): TGTGCCAGCAGCTATGTGTTCCCTGAAGCTTTCTTT. Encoded protein: CASSYVFPEAFF.

This clonotype has ten or more counts. The CDR3 nucleotides are TGTGCCAGCACAATCCAAGGGACAGGGACTCAAGAGCAGTTCTTC. Its translation: CASTIQGTGTQEQFF. The rearrangement uses TRBV6-1 and TRBJ2-1, with 9 bases identical to TRBD1. J lost 10 bases, V lost 7 bases, and 14 bases had no gene match. From germline, CDR1 is MNHNS and CDR2 SASEGT. This CDR3 region has 15 residues.

This clonotype came up many times. The V and J genes are TRBV28 and TRBJ1-5, with TRBD1 identical over 10 bases. This CDR3 region has 14 residues. Germline-derived CDR1 and CDR2 are MDHEN and SYDVKM. V dropped 6 bases and J dropped 11; count of bases not matched to a gene: 10. As DNA, the CDR3 is TGTGCCAGCAGCTGGACAGGGGGTGGCCTAGCCCAGCATTTT. It encodes CASSWTGGGLAQHF.

This clonotype occurred many times. The rearrangement joins TRBV6-4 to TRBJ2-2; D is unclear. The CDR3 has 14 residues. The germline V and J ends were trimmed by 3 bases and 0 bases, with 5 bases remaining between them. CDR1 is MRHNA, CDR2 SNTAGT, per germline. Written as DNA, the CDR3 is TGTGCCAGCAGTGAGACCTCGAACACCGGGGAGCTGTTTTTT. It yields the protein CASSETSNTGELFF.